These T cell receptor beta chains were read from a single sample in a study of metastatic and nonmetastatic thyroid tumors. TCRdb reanalyzed the PCR reads with MiXCR. The sample yields some 19,000 clones, 25% to 35% seen once. Sequencing used tumor tissue. The receptors come from a female donor with papillary thyroid cancer or a benign thyroid nodule (not recorded which). Some clones in this sample may be carry-over from other donors' samples. Each CDR3 is given with its conserved first and last residue. D genes are given only for firm matches. Clone size is stated in some rows and not others, as once, few, many or a class when expanded.

D gene	clone size	V gene	J gene	CDR3 DNA	CDR3 protein
TRBD1	.	TRBV6-4	TRBJ1-5	TGTGCCAGCAGTTCCGTTGGACAGGGGGCCAATCAGCCCCAGCATTTT	CASSSVGQGANQPQHF
.	medium-sized	TRBV19	TRBJ1-6	TGTGCCAGTAGTTCAGGAATCGATTCACCCCTCCACTTT	CASSSGIDSPLHF
.	many	TRBV20-1	TRBJ2-3	TGCAGTGTTTTTCGGGATACGCAGTATTTT	CSVFRDTQYF
.	.	TRBV11-2	TRBJ2-2	TGTGCCAGCAGCTTCTCGACGTTGCCCTGGGAGCTTTTTTTT	CASSFSTLPWELFF
TRBD2	.	TRBV5-1	TRBJ2-7	TGCGCCAGCAGTCCTAGACTAGCGGGAGGGTATTCCTACGAGCAGTACTTC	CASSPRLAGGYSYEQYF
.	.	TRBV7-2	TRBJ2-7	TGTGCCAGCAGCTTGGGAGGCGGCGCCTACGAGCAGTACTTC	CASSLGGGAYEQYF
TRBD2	many	TRBV11-3	TRBJ2-5	TGTGCCAGCAGCTTAGTATACTCCGGGACTAGCGGGAGTGAAGAGACCCAGTACTTC	CASSLVYSGTSGSEETQYF
.	.	TRBV14	TRBJ2-1	TGTGCCAGCAGCCTCCCGGGAGATAGCTCCTACAATGAGCAGTTCTTC	CASSLPGDSSYNEQFF
.	.	TRBV11-2	TRBJ2-1	TGTGCCAGCAGCTATTATTTAAGCTCCTACAATGAGCAGTTCTTC	CASSYYLSSYNEQFF
.	few	TRBV28	TRBJ2-7	TGTGCCAGCAGAGGGGAAGATTACGAGCAGTACTTC	CASRGEDYEQYF
TRBD2	many	TRBV5-4	TRBJ2-1	TGTGCCAGCAGCTCGACTAGCGGGAGGGAGGGACATGGGGAGTTCTTC	CASSSTSGREGHGEFF
.	many	TRBV13	TRBJ2-3	TGTGCCAGCAGCTTAGGCCGCCTAGCGAGTTATTTT	CASSLGRLASYF
.	few	TRBV2	TRBJ1-1	TGTGCCAGCAGTGAAGAGATTAACACTGAAGCTTTCTTT	CASSEEINTEAFF
.	medium-sized	TRBV6-1	TRBJ1-1	TGTGCCAGCAGTTTGAGGGCACAAGCGAACACTGAAGCTTTCTTT	CASSLRAQANTEAFF
.	many	TRBV5-6	TRBJ2-5	TGTGCCAGCAGCTTAAAAGGGGGAGGGGGTCAAGAGACCCAGTACTTC	CASSLKGGGGQETQYF
.	.	TRBV16	TRBJ1-2	TGTGCCAGCAGCCACCTGACCTATGGCTACACCTTC	CASSHLTYGYTF
.	many	TRBV20-1	TRBJ2-5	TGCAGTGCTAGAGTTCCTAGCCAAGAGACCCAGTACTTC	CSARVPSQETQYF
TRBD2	.	TRBV19	TRBJ2-7	TGTGCCAGTAGTATAGGAACGGGAGGAGGATACGAGCAGTACTTC	CASSIGTGGGYEQYF
.	many	TRBV24-1	TRBJ2-3	TGTGCCACCAGTGGGGCTAGAGACACAGATACGCAGTATTTT	CATSGARDTDTQYF
.	many	TRBV14	TRBJ1-1	TGTGCCAGCAGCCAACGATCCAACCCATGGGACACTGAAGCTTTCTTT	CASSQRSNPWDTEAFF
TRBD1	medium-sized	TRBV2	TRBJ2-7	TGTGCCGGTGCTCGGACAGGGGGCGCCTACGAGCAGTACTTC	CAGARTGGAYEQYF
TRBD2	many	TRBV5-1	TRBJ2-5	TGCGCCAGCAGCTGGGGGCTAGCGGGACCAGCAGAGACCCAGTACTTC	CASSWGLAGPAETQYF
.	.	TRBV10-3	TRBJ2-1	TGTGCCATCAGTGAGTCAGTCCAGGAGCAGTTCTTC	CAISESVQEQFF
.	.	TRBV5-1	TRBJ2-7	TGCGCCAGCAGCTTGGATACAGGTGGCGAGCAGTACTTC	CASSLDTGGEQYF
TRBD1	once	TRBV7-2	TRBJ2-6	TGTGCCAGCAGCTTATGGCAACAGGGGGCTCAATCTGGGGCCAACGTCCTGACTTTC	CASSLWQQGAQSGANVLTF
TRBD1	many	TRBV19	TRBJ1-5	TGTGCCAGTAGTGAGGACAGGGGACAGCCCCAGCATTTT	CASSEDRGQPQHF
TRBD2	.	TRBV5-1	TRBJ2-1	TGCGCCAGCAGCTTGGGCACTAGCGGGAGTCTATCCTACAATGAGCAGTTCTTC	CASSLGTSGSLSYNEQFF
.	.	TRBV12-3/TRBV12-4	TRBJ2-4	TGTGCCAGCAGTTTAAACGACCGAGCCAAAAACATTCAGTACTTC	CASSLNDRAKNIQYF
TRBD1	.	TRBV19	TRBJ2-7	TGTGCCAGCTCCCTAGGCAGGGGGTTCTTGTGGGAGCAGTACTTC	CASSLGRGFLWEQYF
TRBD2	once	TRBV20-1	TRBJ2-7	TGCAGTGCCCCTACTTCTGTACTAGCGGTCCGTCGGGAGCAGTACTTC	CSAPTSVLAVRREQYF
.	.	TRBV5-1	TRBJ1-2	TGCGCCAGCATCTTGACAGGTCTTGAGTCTGGGATCTATTGCTACACCTTC	CASILTGLESGIYCYTF
.	.	TRBV28	TRBJ2-7	TGTGCCAGCAGTTTCCCCTGGAACGAGCAGTACTTC	CASSFPWNEQYF
TRBD2	.	TRBV6-5	TRBJ2-5	TGTGCCAGCAGTTACTCGATCCTTCCTAGCGGGAGAGAGACCCAGTACTTC	CASSYSILPSGRETQYF
.	many	TRBV6-1	TRBJ1-4	TGTGCCAGCAGCCCCAGGTTGACCACAGGGAAACTGTTTTTT	CASSPRLTTGKLFF
.	.	TRBV20-1	TRBJ1-1	TGCAGTGCTGGTCGGGACCACACTGAAGCTTTCTTT	CSAGRDHTEAFF
TRBD1	many	TRBV28	TRBJ2-5	TGTGCCAGCACGACCGGGACAGGGGATTGGGTCGAGACCCAGTACTTC	CASTTGTGDWVETQYF
TRBD2	few	TRBV28	TRBJ2-3	TGTGCCATCAGCCCTAGGTGCGGGACTAGGCCCACAGATACGCAGTATTTT	CAISPRCGTRPTDTQYF
.	.	TRBV11-1	TRBJ2-1	TGTGCCAGCAGCTTAGCGGGACGGGAGGGGGCCAATGAGCAGTTCTTC	CASSLAGREGANEQFF
.	.	TRBV20-1	TRBJ2-7	TGCAGCCCAATGGGTCCTCCACCCTACGAGCAGTACTTC	CSPMGPPPYEQYF
.	.	TRBV20-1	TRBJ2-7	TGCAGTGCTACCTCACCGTCGGGGAAGGGCTACGAGCAGTACTTC	CSATSPSGKGYEQYF
.	medium-sized	TRBV12-3/TRBV12-4	TRBJ2-3	TGTGCCAGCAGCTTCGGGAGAGGGGGCACAGATACGCAGTATTTT	CASSFGRGGTDTQYF
.	.	TRBV2	TRBJ1-1	TGTGCCAGCAATCAGGGGAGAGGCACTGAAGCTTTCTTT	CASNQGRGTEAFF
.	many	TRBV19	TRBJ2-7	TGTGCCAGTAGTATCCGAGACAGCACTCCATCCTACGAGCAGTACTTC	CASSIRDSTPSYEQYF
.	.	TRBV28	TRBJ2-5	TGTGCCAGCAGTTCGAGCCGGGACACTAAAGAGTTGGTCCAGTACTTC	CASSSSRDTKELVQYF
.	.	TRBV5-1	TRBJ2-5	TGCGCCAGCAGCTTGGAGGCCAGGAGGGGGGAGACCCAGTACTTC	CASSLEARRGETQYF
TRBD2	.	TRBV6-4	TRBJ2-1	TGTGCCAGCAGCGCCGGGACTAGCGACGTTGAGCAGTTCTTC	CASSAGTSDVEQFF
.	many	TRBV7-7	TRBJ2-2	TGTGCTAGCAGCTTTTCCCGAAACACCGGGGAGCTGTTTTTT	CASSFSRNTGELFF
TRBD1	.	TRBV19	TRBJ1-1	TGTGCCAGTCGGCCCCGGGACAGGGGGCGTCTGGACACTGAAGCTTTCTTT	CASRPRDRGRLDTEAFF
.	.	TRBV19	TRBJ2-2	TGTGCCAGTACCATCAGTCGTGTGGCCGCCACCGGGGAGCTGTTTTTT	CASTISRVAATGELFF
TRBD1	.	TRBV2	TRBJ2-7	TGTGCCAGCAGTGCCAGGGACAGTCAAAGTAGTGGGATCACCTACGATCAGTACTTC	CASSARDSQSSGITYDQYF
.	once	TRBV7-3	TRBJ2-2	TGTGCCAGCAGCCCCACAGAGGACACCGGGGAGCTGTTTTTT	CASSPTEDTGELFF
.	many	TRBV11-2	TRBJ1-6	TGTGCCAGCAGCTGGGGGGTCAATTCACCCCTCCACTTT	CASSWGVNSPLHF
.	many	TRBV7-8	TRBJ1-1	TGTGCCGCTATAGGCTGGGGGAGAGGGAACACTGAAGCTTTCTTT	CAAIGWGRGNTEAFF
.	.	TRBV7-3	TRBJ2-1	TGTGCCAGCAGCTTAACAGCGACGGGCAATGAGCAGTTCTTC	CASSLTATGNEQFF
.	many	TRBV20-1	TRBJ2-1	TGCAGTGCCCCAGCCTGGACCTACAATGAGCAGTTCTTC	CSAPAWTYNEQFF
.	medium-sized	TRBV28	TRBJ1-2	TGTGCCAGCAGTTCACGGAGAGAATATGGCTACACCTTC	CASSSRREYGYTF
.	few	TRBV6-1	TRBJ2-1	TGTGCCAGCGGGACCGGCGAGTGGGATGAGCAGTTCTTC	CASGTGEWDEQFF
.	.	TRBV19	TRBJ2-5	TGTGCCAGTAGGATCCCCTTGGTGGGGGAAGAGACCCAGTACTTC	CASRIPLVGEETQYF
TRBD2	.	TRBV27	TRBJ2-3	TGTGCCAGCAGTTTATCGGAGCGGGAGGGCCCGGGAGATACGCAGTATTTT	CASSLSEREGPGDTQYF
.	few	TRBV6-5	TRBJ1-2	TGTGCCAGCAGTTACAAGGCTAACTATGGCTACACCTTC	CASSYKANYGYTF